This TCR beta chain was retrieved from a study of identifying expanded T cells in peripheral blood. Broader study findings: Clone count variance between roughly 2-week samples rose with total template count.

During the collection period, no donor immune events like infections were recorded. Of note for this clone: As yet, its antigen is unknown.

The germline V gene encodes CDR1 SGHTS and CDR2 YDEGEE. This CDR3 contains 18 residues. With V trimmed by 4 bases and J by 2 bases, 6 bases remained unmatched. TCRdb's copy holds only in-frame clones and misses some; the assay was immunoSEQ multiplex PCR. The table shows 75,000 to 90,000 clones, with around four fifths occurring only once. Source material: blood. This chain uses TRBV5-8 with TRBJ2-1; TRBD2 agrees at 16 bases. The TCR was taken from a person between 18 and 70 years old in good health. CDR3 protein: CASSPGLAGGRAYNEQFF. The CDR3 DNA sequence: TGTGCCAGCAGCCCGGGACTAGCGGGAGGGCGCGCCTACAATGAGCAGTTCTTC.